The clone carrying this T cell receptor beta chain showed up many times. CDR3 length: 12 residues. The V and J ends lost 5 bases and 6 bases, in that order; junction bases with no gene match: 1. In germline, CDR1 is LNHNV, CDR2 YYDKDF (reference sequence). The data were obtained in a study of metastatic and nonmetastatic thyroid tumors. Looking at the study overall: For malignant and benign thyroid patients, tumor or nodule tissue and blood were the sources whose repertoires were compared.

No treatment of any kind had been given to any patient before thyroid surgery. TCRdb re-called clones from the PCR reads using MiXCR. The table has 50,000 to 60,000 clones, 17% seen once. Sequenced: blood. V usage is TRBV15 and J usage is TRBJ1-5, with 7 bases aligning to TRBD1. This receptor was identified in a female donor with papillary thyroid cancer or a benign thyroid nodule (not recorded which). Some clones in this sample may be carry-over from other donors' samples. The CDR3: CATSRTGQPQHF. The CDR3 nucleotides are TGTGCCACCAGCCGGACAGGTCAGCCCCAGCATTTT.